This TCR beta chain was identified in a study of identical twins. Findings and caveats of the study: With monozygotic twins, out-of-frame TCR alpha sharing exceeded what models estimated. Twins' surplus sharing was weaker for beta out-of-frame sequences.

Unique molecular identifiers were present on the cDNA, which also gained a universal primer site by template switching. One entry per CDR3 protein results from TCRdb running MiXCR on the 5' RACE reads. The sample consists of under 400,000 distinct CDR3 sequences, roughly 9% of them appearing once. This clonotype was seen ten or more times. Its antigen remains unidentified. Healthy Caucasians, and only they, were the donors. The CDR3 has 15 amino acids. With 7 bases removed from V and 7 bases from J, the gap between germline ends came to 23 bases. Germline lookup yields CDR1 DFQATT and CDR2 SNEGSKA (reference sequence).

The origin of this receptor is a woman between 50 and 59 years old in good health. The rearrangement uses TRBV20-1 and TRBJ1-5; D is unclear. The sequenced sample was naive T cells sorted from blood. CDR3 nucleotides: TGCAGTGGTCAGTTGGGGAGGTCCCCAACCCAGCCCCAGCATTTT. It specifies CSGQLGRSPTQPQHF.